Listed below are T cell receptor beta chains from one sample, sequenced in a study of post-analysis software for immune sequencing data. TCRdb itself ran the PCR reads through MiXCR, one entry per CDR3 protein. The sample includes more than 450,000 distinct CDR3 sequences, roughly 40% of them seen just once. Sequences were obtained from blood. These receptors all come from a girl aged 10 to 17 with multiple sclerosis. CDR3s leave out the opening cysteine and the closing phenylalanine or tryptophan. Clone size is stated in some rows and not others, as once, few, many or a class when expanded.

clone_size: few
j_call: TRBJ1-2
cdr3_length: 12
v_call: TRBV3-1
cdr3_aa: ASSPGVPNYGYT

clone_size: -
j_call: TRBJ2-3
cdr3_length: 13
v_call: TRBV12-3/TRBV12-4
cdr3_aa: ASSTSGSGTDTQY

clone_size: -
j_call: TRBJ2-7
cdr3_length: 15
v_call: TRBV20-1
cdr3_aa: SARDGSGEVGSYEQY

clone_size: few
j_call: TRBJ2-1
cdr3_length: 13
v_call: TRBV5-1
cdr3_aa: ASSYRLAENNEQF

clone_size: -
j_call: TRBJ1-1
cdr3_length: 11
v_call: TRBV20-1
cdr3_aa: SAKQGVNTEAF

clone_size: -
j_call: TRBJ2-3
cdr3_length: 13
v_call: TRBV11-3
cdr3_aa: ASTVQGAVTDTQY

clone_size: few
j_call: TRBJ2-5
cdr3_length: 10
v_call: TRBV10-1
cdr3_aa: ASSESTETQY

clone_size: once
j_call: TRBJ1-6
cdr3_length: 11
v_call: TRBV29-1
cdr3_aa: SVARTDNSPLH

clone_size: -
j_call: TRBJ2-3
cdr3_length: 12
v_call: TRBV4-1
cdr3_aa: ASSQKAYTDTQY

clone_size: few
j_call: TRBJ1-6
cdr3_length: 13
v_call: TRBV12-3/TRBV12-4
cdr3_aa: ASSLTQGVNSPLH

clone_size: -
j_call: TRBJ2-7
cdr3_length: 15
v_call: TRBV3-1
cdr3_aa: ASSQAPGTTYPYEQY

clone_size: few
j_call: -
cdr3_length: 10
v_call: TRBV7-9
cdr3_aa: ASTLMGLEQY

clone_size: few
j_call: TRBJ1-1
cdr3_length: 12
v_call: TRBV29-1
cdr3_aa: SVEGTGSNTEAF

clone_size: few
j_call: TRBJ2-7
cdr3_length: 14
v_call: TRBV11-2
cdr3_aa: ASSSGLAGNTYEQY

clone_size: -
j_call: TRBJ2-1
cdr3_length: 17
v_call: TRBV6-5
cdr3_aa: ASSYGVAGEKSSYNEQF

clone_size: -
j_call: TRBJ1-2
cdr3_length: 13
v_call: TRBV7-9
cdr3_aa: ASSLVSTGSRGYT

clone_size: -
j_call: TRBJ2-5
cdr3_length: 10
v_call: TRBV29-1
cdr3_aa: SNRAEQETQY

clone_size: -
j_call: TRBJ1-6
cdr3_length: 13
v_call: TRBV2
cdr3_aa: ASSEEGSRNSPLH

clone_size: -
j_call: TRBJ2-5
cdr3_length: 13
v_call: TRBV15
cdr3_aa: ATSRGAGGAETQY

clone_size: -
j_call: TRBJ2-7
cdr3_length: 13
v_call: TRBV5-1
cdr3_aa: ASSVDIPSSYEQY

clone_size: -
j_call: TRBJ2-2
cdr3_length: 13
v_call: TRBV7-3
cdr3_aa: ASSSSGLGSGELF

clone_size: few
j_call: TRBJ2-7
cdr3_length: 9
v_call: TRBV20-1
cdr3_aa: SASTPDGQY

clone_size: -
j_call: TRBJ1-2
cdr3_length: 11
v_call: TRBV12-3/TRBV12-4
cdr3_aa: ASSLGPNGGYT

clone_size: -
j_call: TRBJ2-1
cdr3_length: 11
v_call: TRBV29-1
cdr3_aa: SVGANTCNEQF

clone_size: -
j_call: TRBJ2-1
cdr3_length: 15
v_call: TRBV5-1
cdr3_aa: ASSSFLLAGVYNEQF

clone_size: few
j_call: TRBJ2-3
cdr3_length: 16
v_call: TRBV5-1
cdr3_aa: ASSKGLAGELITDTQY

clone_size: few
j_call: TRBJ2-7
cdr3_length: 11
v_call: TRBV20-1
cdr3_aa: SARGPSGYEQY

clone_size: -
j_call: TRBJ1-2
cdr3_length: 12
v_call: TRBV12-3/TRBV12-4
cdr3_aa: ASSFRGFGYGYT

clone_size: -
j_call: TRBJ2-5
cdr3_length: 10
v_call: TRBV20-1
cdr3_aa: SANRVDETQY

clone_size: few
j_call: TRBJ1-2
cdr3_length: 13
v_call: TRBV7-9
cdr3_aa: ASSWGTVTNYGYT